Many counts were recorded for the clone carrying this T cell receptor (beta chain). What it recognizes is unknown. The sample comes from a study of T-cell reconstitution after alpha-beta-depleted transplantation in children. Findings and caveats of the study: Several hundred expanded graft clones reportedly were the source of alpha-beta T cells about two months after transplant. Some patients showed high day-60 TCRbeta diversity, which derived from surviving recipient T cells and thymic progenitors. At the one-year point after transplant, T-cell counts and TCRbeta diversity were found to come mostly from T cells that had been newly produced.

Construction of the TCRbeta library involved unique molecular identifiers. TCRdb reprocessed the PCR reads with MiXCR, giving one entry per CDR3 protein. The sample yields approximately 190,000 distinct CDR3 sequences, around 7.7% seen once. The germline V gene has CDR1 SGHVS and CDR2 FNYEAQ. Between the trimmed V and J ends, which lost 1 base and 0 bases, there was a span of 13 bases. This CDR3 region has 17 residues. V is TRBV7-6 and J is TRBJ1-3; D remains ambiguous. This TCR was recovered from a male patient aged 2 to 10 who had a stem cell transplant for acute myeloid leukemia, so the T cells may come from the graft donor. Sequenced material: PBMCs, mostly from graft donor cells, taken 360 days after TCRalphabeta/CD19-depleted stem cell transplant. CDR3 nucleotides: TGTGCCAGCAGCTTAGAGGCCGTAAAGAGCTCTGGAAACACCATATATTTT. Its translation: CASSLEAVKSSGNTIYF.